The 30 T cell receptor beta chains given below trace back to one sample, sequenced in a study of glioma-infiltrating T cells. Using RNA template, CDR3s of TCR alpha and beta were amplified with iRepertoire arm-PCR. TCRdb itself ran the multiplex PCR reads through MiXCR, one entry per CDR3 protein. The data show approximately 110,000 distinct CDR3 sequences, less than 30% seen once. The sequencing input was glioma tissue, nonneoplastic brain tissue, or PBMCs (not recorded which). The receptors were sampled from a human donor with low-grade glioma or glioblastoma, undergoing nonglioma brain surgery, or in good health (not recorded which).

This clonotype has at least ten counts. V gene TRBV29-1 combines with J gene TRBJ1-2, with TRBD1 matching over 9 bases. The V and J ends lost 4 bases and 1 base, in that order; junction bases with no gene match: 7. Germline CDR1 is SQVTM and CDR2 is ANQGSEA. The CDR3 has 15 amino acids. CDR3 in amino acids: CSVGGQGSYNYGYTF. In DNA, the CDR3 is TGCAGCGTTGGAGGACAGGGGTCCTATAACTATGGCTACACCTTC. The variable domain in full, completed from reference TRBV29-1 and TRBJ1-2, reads SAVISQKPSRDICQRGTSLTIQCQVDSQVTMMFWYRQQPGQSLTLIATANQGSEATYESGFVIDKFPISRPNLTFSTLTVSNMSPEDSSIYLCSVGGQGSYNYGYTFGSGTRLTVV.

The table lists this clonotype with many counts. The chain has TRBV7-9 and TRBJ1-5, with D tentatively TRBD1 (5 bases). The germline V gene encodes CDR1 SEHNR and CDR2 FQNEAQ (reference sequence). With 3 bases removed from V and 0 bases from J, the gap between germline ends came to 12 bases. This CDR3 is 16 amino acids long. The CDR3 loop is CASSLEGKGSNQPQHF. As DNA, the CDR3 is TGTGCCAGCAGCTTGGAGGGGAAAGGTAGCAATCAGCCCCAGCATTTT.

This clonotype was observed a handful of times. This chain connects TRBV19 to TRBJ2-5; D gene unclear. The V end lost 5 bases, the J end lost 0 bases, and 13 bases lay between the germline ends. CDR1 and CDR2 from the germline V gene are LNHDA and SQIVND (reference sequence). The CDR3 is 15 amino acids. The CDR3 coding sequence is TGTGCCAGTAGTCTCAAGCGATCCAACCAAGAGACCCAGTACTTC. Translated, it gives CASSLKRSNQETQYF.

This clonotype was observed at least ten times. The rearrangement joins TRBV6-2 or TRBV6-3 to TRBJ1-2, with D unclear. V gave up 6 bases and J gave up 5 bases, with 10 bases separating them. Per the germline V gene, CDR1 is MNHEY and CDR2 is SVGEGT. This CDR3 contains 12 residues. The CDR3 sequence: CASRTMEYGYTF. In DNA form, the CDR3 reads TGTGCCAGCAGGACAATGGAATATGGCTACACCTTC.

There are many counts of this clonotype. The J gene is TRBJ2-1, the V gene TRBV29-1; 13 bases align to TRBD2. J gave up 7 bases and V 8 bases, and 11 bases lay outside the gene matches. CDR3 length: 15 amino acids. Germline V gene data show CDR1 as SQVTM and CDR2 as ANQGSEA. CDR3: CSILGLAGVYNEQFF. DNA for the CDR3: TGCAGCATCCTCGGACTAGCGGGAGTGTATAATGAGCAGTTCTTC.

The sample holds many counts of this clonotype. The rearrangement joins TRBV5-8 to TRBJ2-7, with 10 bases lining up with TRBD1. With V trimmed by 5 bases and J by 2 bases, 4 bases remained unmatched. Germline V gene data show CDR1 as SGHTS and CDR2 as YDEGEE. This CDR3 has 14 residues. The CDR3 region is CASSWGTGAYEQYF. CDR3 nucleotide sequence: TGTGCCAGCAGTTGGGGGACAGGGGCCTACGAGCAGTACTTC.

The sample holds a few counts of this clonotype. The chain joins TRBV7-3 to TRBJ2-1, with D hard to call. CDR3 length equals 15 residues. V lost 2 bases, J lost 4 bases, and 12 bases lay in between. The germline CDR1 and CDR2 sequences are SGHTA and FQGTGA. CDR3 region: CASSLGPPIYNEQFF. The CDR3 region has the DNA TGTGCCAGCAGCTTAGGGCCCCCTATATACAATGAGCAGTTCTTC.

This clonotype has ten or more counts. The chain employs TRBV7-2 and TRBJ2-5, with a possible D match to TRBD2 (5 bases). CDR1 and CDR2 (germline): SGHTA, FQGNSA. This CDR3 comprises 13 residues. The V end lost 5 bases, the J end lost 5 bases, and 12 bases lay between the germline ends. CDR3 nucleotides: TGTGCCAGCAGCCCTAGCCCTAAGGAGACCCAGTACTTC. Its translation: CASSPSPKETQYF.

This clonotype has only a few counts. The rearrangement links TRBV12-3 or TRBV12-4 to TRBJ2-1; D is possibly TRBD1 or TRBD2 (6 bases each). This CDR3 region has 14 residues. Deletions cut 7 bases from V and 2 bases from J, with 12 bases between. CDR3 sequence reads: CASIQGRTYNEQFF. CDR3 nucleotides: TGTGCCAGCATCCAGGGGAGGACCTACAATGAGCAGTTCTTC.

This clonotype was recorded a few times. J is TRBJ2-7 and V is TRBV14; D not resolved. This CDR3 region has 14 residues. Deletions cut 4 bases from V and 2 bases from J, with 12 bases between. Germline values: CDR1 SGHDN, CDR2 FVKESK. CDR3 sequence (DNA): TGTGCCAGCAGCCGGCCCGCCTCGGCCTACGAGCAGTACTTC. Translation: CASSRPASAYEQYF.

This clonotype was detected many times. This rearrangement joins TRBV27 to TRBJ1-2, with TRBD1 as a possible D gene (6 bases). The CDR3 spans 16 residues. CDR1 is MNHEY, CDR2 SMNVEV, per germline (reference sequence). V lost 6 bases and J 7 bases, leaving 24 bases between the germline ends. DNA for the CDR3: TGTGCCAGCAGACGAACCTCAGGGGCCCGAGGGGGTGGCTACACCTTC. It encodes CASRRTSGARGGGYTF.

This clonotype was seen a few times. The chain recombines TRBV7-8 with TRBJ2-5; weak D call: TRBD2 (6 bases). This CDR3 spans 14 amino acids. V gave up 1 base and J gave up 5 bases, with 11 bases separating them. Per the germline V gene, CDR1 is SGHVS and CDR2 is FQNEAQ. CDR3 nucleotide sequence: TGTGCCAGCAGCTTAGGGGACTCCGGGGAGACCCAGTACTTC. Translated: CASSLGDSGETQYF.

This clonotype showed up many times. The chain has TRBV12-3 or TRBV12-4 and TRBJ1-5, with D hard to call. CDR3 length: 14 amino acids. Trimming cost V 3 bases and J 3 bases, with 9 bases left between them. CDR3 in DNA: TGTGCCAGCAGTTTTGGAGCTCACAATCAGCCCCAGCATTTT. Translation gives CASSFGAHNQPQHF.

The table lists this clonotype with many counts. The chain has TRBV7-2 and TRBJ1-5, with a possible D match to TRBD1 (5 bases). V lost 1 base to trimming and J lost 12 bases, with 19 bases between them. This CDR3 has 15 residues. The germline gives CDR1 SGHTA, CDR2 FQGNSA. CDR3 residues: CASSLVPGNNGLQHF. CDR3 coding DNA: TGTGCCAGCAGCTTAGTACCAGGGAATAACGGTCTCCAGCATTTT. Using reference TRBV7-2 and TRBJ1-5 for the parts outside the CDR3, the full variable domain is GAGVSQSPSNKVTEKGKDVELRCDPISGHTALYWYRQSLGQGLEFLIYFQGNSAPDKSGLPSDRFSAERTGGSVSTLTIQRTQQEDSAVYLCASSLVPGNNGLQHFGDGTRLSIL.

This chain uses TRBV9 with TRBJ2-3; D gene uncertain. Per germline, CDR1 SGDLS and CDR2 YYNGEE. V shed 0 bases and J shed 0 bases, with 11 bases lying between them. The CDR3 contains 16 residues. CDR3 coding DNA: TGTGCCAGCAGCGTAGAAGGGATTTTTAGCACAGATACGCAGTATTTT. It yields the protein CASSVEGIFSTDTQYF.

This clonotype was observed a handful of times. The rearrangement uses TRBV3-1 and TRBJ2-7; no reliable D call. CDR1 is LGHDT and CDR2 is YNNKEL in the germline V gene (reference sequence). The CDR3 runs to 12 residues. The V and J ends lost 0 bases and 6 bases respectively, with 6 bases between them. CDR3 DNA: TGTGCCAGCAGCCAAGATCGTAGCGAGCAGTACTTC. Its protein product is CASSQDRSEQYF.

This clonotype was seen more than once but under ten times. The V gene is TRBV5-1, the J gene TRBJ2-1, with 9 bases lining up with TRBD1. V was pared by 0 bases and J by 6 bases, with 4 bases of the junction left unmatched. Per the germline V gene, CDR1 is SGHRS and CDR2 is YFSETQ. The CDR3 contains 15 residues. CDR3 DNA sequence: TGCGCCAGCAGCTTGGGGACAGGGGTTTCCAATGAGCAGTTCTTC. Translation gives CASSLGTGVSNEQFF.

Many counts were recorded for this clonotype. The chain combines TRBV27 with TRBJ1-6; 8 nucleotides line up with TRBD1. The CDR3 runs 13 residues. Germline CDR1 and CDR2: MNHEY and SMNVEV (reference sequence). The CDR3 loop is CATGGQAGSPLHF. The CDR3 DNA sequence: TGTGCAACCGGGGGACAGGCGGGCTCACCCCTCCACTTT.

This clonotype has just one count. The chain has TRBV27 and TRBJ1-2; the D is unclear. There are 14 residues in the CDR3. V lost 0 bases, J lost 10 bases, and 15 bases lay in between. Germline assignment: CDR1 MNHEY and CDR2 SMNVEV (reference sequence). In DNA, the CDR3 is TGTGCCAGCAGTTTATCGGGAAAAGGGAATTACTACACCTTC. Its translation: CASSLSGKGNYYTF.

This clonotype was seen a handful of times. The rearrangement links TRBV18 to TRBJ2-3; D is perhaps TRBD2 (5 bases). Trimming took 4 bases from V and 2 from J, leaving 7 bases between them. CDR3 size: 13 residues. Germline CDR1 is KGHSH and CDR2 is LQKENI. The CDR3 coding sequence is TGTGCCAGCTCACGGGAGCCCACAGATACGCAGTATTTT. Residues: CASSREPTDTQYF. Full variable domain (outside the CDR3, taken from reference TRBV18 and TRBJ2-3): NAGVMQNPRHLVRRRGQEARLRCSPMKGHSHVYWYRQLPEEGLKFMVYLQKENIIDESGMPKERFSAEFPKEGPSILRIQQVVRGDSAAYFCASSREPTDTQYFGPGTRLTVL.

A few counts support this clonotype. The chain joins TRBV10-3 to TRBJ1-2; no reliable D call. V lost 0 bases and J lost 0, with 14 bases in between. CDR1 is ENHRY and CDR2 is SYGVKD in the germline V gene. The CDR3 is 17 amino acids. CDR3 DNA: TGTGCCATCAGTGAGTCGCCGGTCGCTTATGCTAACTATGGCTACACCTTC. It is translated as CAISESPVAYANYGYTF.

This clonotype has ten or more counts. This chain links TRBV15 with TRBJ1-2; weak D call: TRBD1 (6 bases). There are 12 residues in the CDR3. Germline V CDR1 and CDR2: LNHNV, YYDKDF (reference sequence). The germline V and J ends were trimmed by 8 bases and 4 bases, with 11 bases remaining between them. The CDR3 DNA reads TGTGCCACCTCGGACAGACTCTATGGCTACACCTTC. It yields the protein CATSDRLYGYTF.

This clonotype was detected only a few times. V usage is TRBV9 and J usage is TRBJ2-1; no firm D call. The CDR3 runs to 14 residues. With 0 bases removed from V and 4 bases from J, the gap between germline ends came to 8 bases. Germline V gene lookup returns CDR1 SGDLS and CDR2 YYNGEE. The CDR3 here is CASSVDPDYNEQFF. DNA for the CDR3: TGTGCCAGCAGCGTAGACCCAGATTACAATGAGCAGTTCTTC. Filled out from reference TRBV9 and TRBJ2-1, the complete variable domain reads DSGVTQTPKHLITATGQRVTLRCSPRSGDLSVYWYQQSLDQGLQFLIQYYNGEERAKGNILERFSAQQFPDLHSELNLSSLELGDSALYFCASSVDPDYNEQFFGPGTRLTVL.

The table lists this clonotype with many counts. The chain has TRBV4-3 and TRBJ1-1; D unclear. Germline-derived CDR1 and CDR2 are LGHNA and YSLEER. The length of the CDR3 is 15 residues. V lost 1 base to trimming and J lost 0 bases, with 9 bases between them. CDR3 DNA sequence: TGCGCCAGCAGCCAAGTTGTCAGCATGAACACTGAAGCTTTCTTT. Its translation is CASSQVVSMNTEAFF.

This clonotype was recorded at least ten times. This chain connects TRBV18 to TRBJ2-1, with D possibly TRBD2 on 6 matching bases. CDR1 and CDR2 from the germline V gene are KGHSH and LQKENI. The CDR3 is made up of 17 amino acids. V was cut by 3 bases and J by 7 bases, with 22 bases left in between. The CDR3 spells CASSPILSGLILNEQFF. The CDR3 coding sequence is TGTGCCAGCTCACCGATCCTCTCAGGACTAATCTTAAATGAGCAGTTCTTC.

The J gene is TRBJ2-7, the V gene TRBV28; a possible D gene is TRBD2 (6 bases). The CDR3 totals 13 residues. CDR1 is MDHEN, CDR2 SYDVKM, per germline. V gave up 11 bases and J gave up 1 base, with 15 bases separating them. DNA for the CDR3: TGTGCCGGCAAGAGCGGGCATTCCTACGAGCAGTACTTC. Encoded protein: CAGKSGHSYEQYF.

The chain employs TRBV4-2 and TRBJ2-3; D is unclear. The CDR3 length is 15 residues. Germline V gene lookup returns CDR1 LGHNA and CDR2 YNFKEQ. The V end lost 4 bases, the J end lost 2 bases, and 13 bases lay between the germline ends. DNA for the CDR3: TGTGCCAGCAGCCCTGACTTGATAACCACAGATACGCAGTATTTT. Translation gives CASSPDLITTDTQYF.

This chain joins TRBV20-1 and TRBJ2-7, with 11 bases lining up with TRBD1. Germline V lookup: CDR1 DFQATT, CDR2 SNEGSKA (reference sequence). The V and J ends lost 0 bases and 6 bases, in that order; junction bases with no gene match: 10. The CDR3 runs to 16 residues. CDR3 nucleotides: TGCAGTGCTAGAGATCGAGGACAGGGGGCCCTTATCGAGCAGTACTTC. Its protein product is CSARDRGQGALIEQYF.

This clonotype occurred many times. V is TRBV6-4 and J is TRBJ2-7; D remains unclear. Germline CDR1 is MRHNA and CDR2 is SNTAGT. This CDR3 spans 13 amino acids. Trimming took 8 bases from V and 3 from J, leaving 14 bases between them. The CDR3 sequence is CASSETWGYEQYF. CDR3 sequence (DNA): TGTGCCAGCTCCGAGACTTGGGGCTACGAGCAGTACTTC.

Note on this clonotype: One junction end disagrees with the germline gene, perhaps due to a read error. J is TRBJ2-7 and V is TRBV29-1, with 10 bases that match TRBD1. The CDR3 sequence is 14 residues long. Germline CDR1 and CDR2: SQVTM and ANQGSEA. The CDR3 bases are TGCAGCGTTGGAGGGACAGGGGTCTCCTACGTGCAGTACTTC. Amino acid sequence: CSVGGTGVSYVQYF.